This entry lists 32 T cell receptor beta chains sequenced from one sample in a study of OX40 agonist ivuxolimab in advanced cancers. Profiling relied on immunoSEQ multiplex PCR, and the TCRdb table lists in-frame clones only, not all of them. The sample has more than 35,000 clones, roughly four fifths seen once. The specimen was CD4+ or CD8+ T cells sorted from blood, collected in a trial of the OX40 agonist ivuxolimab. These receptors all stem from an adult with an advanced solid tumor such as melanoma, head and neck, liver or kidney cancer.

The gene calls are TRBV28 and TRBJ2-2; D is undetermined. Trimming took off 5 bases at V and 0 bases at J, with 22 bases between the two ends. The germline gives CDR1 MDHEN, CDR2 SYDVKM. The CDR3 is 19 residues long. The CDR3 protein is CASSPDQAVARSNTGELFF. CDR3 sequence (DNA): TGTGCCAGCAGTCCGGACCAGGCCGTTGCAAGGTCGAACACCGGGGAGCTGTTTTTT.

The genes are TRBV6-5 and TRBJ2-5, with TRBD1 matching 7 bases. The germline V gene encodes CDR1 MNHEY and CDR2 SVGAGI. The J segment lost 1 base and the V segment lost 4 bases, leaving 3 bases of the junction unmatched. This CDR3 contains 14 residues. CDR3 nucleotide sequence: TGTGCCAGCAGTTCAGACAGGGTCCAAGAGACCCAGTACTTC. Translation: CASSSDRVQETQYF.

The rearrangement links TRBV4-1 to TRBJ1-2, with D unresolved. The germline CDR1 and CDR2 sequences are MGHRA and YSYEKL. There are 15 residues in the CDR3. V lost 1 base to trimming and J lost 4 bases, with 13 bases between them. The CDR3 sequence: CASSQARVNFYGYTF. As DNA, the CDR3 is TGCGCCAGCAGCCAAGCAAGAGTCAATTTCTATGGCTACACCTTC.

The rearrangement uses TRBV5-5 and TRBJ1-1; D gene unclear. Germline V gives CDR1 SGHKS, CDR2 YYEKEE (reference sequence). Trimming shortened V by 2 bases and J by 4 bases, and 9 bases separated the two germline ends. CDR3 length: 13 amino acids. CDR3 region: CASSLGVGTEAFF. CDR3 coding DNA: TGTGCCAGCAGCTTAGGAGTGGGCACTGAAGCTTTCTTT.

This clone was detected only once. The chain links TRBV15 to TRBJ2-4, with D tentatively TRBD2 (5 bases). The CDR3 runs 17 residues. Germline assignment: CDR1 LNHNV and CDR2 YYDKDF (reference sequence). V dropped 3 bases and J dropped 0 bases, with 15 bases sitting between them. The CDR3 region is CATSSWRAELAKNIQYF. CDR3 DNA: TGTGCCACCAGCAGTTGGAGAGCGGAACTAGCCAAAAACATTCAGTACTTC.

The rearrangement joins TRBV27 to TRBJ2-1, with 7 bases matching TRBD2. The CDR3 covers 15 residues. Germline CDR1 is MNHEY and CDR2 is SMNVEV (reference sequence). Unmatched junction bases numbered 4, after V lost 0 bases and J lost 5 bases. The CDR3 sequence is CASSLSPSGDNEQFF. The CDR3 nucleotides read TGTGCCAGCAGTTTATCCCCTAGCGGAGACAATGAGCAGTTCTTC.

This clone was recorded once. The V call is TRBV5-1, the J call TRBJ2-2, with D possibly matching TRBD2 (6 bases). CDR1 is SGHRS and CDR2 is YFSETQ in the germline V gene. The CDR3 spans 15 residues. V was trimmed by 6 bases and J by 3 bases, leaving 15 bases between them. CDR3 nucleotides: TGCGCCAGCAAACTCGGAGGGGAGGACACCGGGGAGCTGTTTTTT. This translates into CASKLGGEDTGELFF.

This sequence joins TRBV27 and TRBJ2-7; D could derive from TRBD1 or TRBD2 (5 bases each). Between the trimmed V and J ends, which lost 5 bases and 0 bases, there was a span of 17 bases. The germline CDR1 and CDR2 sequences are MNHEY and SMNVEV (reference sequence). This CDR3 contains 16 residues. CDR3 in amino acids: CASSKPPGRSSYEQYF. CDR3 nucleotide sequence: TGTGCCAGCAGTAAACCCCCGGGACGGAGCTCCTACGAGCAGTACTTC.

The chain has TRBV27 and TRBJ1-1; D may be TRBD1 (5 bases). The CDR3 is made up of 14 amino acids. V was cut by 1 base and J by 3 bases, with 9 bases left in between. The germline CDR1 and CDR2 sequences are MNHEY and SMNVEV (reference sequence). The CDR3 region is CASSLWQGDTEAFF. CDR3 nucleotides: TGTGCCAGCAGTTTATGGCAGGGTGACACTGAAGCTTTCTTT.

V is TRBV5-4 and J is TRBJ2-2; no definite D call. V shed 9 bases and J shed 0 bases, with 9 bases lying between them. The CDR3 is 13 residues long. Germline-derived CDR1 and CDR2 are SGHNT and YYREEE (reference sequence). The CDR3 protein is CATLRTNTGELFF. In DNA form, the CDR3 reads TGTGCCACGTTAAGGACGAACACCGGGGAGCTGTTTTTT.

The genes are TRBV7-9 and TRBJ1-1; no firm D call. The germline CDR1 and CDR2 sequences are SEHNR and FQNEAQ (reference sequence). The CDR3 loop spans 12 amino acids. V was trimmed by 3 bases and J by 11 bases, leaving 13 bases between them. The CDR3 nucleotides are TGTGCCAGCAGCTTTTCGCGGGAGGTGGCTTTCTTT. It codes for CASSFSREVAFF.

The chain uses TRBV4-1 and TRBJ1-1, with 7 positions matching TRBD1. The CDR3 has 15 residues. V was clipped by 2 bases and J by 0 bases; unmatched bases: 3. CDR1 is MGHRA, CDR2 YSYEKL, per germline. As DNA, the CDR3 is TGCGCCAGCAGCCAACGGGGACAGCTGAACACTGAAGCTTTCTTT. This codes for CASSQRGQLNTEAFF.

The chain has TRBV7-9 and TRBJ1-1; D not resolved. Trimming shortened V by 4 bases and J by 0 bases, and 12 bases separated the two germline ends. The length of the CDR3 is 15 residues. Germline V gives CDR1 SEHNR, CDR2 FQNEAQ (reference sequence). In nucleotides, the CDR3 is TGTGCCAGCAGCTCCGTAGGGAGACTGAACACTGAAGCTTTCTTT. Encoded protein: CASSSVGRLNTEAFF.

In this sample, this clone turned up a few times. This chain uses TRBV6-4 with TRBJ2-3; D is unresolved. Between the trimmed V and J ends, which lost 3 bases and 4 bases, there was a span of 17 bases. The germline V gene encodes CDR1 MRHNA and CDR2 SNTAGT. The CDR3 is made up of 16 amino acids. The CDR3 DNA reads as TGTGCCAGCAGTGAAAAGCCTGGCATAGGGCCAGATACGCAGTATTTT. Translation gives CASSEKPGIGPDTQYF.

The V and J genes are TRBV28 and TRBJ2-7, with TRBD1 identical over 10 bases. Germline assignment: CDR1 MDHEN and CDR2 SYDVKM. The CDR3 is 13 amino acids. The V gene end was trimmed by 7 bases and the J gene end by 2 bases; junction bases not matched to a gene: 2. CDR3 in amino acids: CASKGQGTYEQYF. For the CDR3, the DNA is TGTGCCAGCAAGGGACAGGGGACCTACGAGCAGTACTTC.

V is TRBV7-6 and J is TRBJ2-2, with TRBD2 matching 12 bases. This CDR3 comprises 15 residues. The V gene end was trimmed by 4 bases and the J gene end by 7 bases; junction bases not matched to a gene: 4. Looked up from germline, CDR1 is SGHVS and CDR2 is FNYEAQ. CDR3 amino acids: CASSSTSGGGGELFF. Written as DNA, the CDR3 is TGTGCCAGCAGCTCGACTAGCGGGGGTGGCGGGGAGCTGTTTTTT.

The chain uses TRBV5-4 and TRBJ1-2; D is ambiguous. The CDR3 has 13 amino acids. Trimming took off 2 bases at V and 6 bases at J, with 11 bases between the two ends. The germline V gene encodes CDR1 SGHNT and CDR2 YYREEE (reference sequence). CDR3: CASSFIGSDGYTF. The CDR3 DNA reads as TGTGCCAGCAGCTTTATCGGGAGCGATGGCTACACCTTC. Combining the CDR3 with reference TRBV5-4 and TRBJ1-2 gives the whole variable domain ETGVTQSPTHLIKTRGQQVTLRCSSQSGHNTVSWYQQALGQGPQFIFQYYREEENGRGNFPPRFSGLQFPNYSSELNVNALELDDSALYLCASSFIGSDGYTFGSGTRLTVV.

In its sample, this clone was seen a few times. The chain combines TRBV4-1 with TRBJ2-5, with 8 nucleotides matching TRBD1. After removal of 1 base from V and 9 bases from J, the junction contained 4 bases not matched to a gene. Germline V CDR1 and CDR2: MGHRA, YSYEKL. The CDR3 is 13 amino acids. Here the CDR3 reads CASSQGLQGAQYF. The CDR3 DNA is TGCGCCAGCAGCCAAGGGCTACAGGGGGCCCAGTACTTC.

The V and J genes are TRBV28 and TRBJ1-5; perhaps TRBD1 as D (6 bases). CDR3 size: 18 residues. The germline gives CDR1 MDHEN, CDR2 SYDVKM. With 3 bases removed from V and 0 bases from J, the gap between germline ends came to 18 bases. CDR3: CASSFFGGLGISNQPQHF. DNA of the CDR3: TGTGCCAGCAGTTTTTTCGGGGGCTTGGGTATTAGCAATCAGCCCCAGCATTTT.

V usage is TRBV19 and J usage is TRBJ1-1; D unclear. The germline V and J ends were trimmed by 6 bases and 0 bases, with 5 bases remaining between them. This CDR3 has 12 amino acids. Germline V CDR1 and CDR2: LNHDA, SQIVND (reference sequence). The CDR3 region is CASRGMNTEAFF. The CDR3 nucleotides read TGTGCCAGTAGAGGAATGAACACTGAAGCTTTCTTT. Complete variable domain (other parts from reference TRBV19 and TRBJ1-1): DGGITQSPKYLFRKEGQNVTLSCEQNLNHDAMYWYRQDPGQGLRLIYYSQIVNDFQKGDIAEGYSVSREKKESFPLTVTSAQKNPTAFYLCASRGMNTEAFFGQGTRLTVV.

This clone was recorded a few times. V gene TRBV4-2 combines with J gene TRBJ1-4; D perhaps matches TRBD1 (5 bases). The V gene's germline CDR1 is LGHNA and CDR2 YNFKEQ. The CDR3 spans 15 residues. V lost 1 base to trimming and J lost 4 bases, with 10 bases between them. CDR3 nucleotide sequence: TGTGCCAGCAGCCAAGGCCCAGGGTATAATGAAAAACTGTTTTTT. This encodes CASSQGPGYNEKLFF.

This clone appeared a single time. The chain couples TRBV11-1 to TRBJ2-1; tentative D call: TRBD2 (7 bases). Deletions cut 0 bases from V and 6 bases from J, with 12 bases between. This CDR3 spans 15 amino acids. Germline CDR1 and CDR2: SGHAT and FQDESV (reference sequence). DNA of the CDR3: TGTGCCAGCAGCTTAGCGGGGGGGCCGCCCAATGAGCAGTTCTTC. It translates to CASSLAGGPPNEQFF.

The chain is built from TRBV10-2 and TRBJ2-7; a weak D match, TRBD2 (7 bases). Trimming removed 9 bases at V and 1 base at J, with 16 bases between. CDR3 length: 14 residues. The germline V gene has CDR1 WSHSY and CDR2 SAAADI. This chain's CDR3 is CASKPGGPSYEQYF. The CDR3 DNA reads TGCGCCAGTAAACCGGGGGGCCCGTCCTACGAGCAGTACTTC.

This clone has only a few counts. DNA for the CDR3: TGCAGCCCCTCATGGCAGGGAGTAGCTTTCTTT. As protein: CSPSWQGVAFF. The J gene is TRBJ1-1, the V gene TRBV29-1; TRBD1 might be the D (5 bases). The CDR3 has 11 amino acids. CDR1 is SQVTM and CDR2 is ANQGSEA in the germline V gene. Trimming took 8 bases from V and 10 from J, leaving 17 bases between them.

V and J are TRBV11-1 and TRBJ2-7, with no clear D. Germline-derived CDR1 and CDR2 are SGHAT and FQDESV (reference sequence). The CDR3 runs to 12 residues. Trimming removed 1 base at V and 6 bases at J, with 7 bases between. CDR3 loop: CASSLVGLEQYF. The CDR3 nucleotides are TGTGCCAGCAGCTTAGTAGGGCTCGAGCAGTACTTC.

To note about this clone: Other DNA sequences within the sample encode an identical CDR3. The CDR3 DNA reads as TGCGCCAGCAGCCAAGGAAGAAACACTGAAGCTTTCTTT. As protein: CASSQGRNTEAFF. The J gene is TRBJ1-1, the V gene TRBV4-1; D gene ambiguous. Deletions cut 1 base from V and 2 bases from J, with 5 bases between. This CDR3 spans 13 amino acids. The germline V gene encodes CDR1 MGHRA and CDR2 YSYEKL.

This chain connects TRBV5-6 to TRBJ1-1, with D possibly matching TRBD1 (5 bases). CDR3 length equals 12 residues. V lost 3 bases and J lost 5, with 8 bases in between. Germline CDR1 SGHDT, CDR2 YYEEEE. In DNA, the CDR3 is TGTGCCAGCAGCTCGGAGGGGACTGAAGCTTTCTTT. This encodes CASSSEGTEAFF.

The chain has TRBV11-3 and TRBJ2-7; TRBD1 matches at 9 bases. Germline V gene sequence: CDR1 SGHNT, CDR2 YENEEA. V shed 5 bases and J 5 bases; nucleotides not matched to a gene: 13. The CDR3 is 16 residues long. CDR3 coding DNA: TGTGCCAGCAGCGATCTTTGGGGGACAGGGTTGGACGAGCAGTACTTC. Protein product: CASSDLWGTGLDEQYF. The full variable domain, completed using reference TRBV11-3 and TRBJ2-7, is EAGVVQSPRYKIIEKKQPVAFWCNPISGHNTLYWYLQNLGQGPELLIRYENEEAVDDSQLPKDRFSAERLKGVDSTLKIQPAELGDSAVYLCASSDLWGTGLDEQYFGPGTRLTVT.

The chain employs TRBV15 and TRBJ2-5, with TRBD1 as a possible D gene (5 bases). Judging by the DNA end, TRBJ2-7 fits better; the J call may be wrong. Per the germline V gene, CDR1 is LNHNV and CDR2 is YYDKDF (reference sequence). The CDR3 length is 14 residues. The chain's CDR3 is CATSGDGHPYEQYF. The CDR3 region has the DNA TGTGCCACCAGCGGGGATGGACACCCCTACGAGCAGTACTTC.

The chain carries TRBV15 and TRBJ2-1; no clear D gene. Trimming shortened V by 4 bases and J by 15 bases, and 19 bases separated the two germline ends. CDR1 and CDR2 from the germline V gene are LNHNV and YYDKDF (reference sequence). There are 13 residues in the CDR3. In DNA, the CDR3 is TGTGCCACCAGCATATACCGGGCCGGTCGGCCGTTCTTC. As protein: CATSIYRAGRPFF.

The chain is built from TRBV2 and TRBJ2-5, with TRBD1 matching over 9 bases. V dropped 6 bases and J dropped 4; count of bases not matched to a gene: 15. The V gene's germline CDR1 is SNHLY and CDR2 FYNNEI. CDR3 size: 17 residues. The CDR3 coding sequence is TGTGCCAGCAGCTCACGGGACAGGGAACTAACGGGAGAGACCCAGTACTTC. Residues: CASSSRDRELTGETQYF. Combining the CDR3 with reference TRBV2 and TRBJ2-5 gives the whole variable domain EPEVTQTPSHQVTQMGQEVILRCVPISNHLYFYWYRQILGQKVEFLVSFYNNEISEKSEIFDDQFSVERPDGSNFTLKIRSTKLEDSAMYFCASSSRDRELTGETQYFGPGTRLLVL.

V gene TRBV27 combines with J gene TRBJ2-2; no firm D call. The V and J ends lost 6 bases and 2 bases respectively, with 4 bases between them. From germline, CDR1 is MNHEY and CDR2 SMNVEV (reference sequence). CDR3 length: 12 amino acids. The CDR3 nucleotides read TGTGCCAGCAGCCTCAACACCGGGGAGCTGTTTTTT. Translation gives CASSLNTGELFF.